Listed here are 9 T cell receptor beta chains from one sample, sequenced in a study of cytomegalovirus exposure and HLA in healthy donors. Both 60 Vbeta primers and 13 Jbeta primers went into the PCR. The data were produced by immunoSEQ multiplex PCR, yet TCRdb's version contains in-frame clones alone and is incomplete. This sample's clone table lists around 52,000 clones. Sequencing was carried out using PBMCs. Receptors were obtained from a man aged 35 to 55 in good health and CMV-seropositive.

As DNA, the CDR3 is TGTGCCAGCAGCCAACCCCGGGGTAGCGGGGGAACCAATGAGCAGTTCTTC. Protein product: CASSQPRGSGGTNEQFF. The chain joins TRBV4-2 to TRBJ2-1; 9 bases are shared with TRBD2. J gave up 6 bases and V 2 bases, and 11 bases lay outside the gene matches. CDR3 length: 17 amino acids. Looked up from germline, CDR1 is LGHNA and CDR2 is YNFKEQ.

The chain uses TRBV27 and TRBJ1-5; 9 bases match TRBD1. The CDR3 length is 14 residues. The trim removed 5 bases at V and 4 bases at J, leaving 3 bases unmatched. CDR1 MNHEY and CDR2 SMNVEV come from the germline V gene (reference sequence). In nucleotides, the CDR3 is TGTGCCAGCAGTCAACAGGGGGCAAATCAGCCCCAGCATTTT. This encodes CASSQQGANQPQHF.

The chain joins TRBV6-5 to TRBJ2-7; TRBD1 matches 9 bases. This CDR3 region has 14 residues. The germline V gene encodes CDR1 MNHEY and CDR2 SVGAGI. After removal of 5 bases from V and 3 bases from J, the junction contained 5 bases not matched to a gene. In DNA, the CDR3 is TGTGCCAGCAGTATCCGGACAGGGGTCTACGAGCAGTACTTC. It is translated as CASSIRTGVYEQYF.

The chain has TRBV27 and TRBJ2-5, with TRBD2 as a possible D gene (6 bases). The germline V gene encodes CDR1 MNHEY and CDR2 SMNVEV (reference sequence). The CDR3 length is 15 residues. V lost 4 bases and J lost 5, with 17 bases in between. The CDR3: CASSSHPSGQETQYF. The CDR3 nucleotides are TGTGCCAGCAGTTCCCACCCCAGCGGGCAGGAGACCCAGTACTTC.

This chain joins TRBV6-5 and TRBJ2-5; no clear D gene. Trimming cost V 0 bases and J 5 bases, with 10 bases left between them. In germline, CDR1 is MNHEY, CDR2 SVGAGI. The length of the CDR3 is 14 residues. Written as DNA, the CDR3 is TGTGCCAGCAGTTACTCCCTAGTTGCCGAGACCCAGTACTTC. Amino acid sequence: CASSYSLVAETQYF.

V and J are TRBV28 and TRBJ1-1, with TRBD1 as a possible D gene (5 bases). Trimming left V 5 bases short and J 3 bases short, with 16 bases between. This CDR3 comprises 15 residues. The V gene's germline CDR1 is MDHEN and CDR2 SYDVKM. As DNA, the CDR3 is TGTGCCAGCAGTCCGGGAGACAGACTCCACACTGAAGCTTTCTTT. It translates to CASSPGDRLHTEAFF.

The genes are TRBV7-2 and TRBJ2-7; 8 bases fit TRBD1. The CDR3 length is 15 residues. V shed 7 bases and J 6 bases; nucleotides not matched to a gene: 14. Germline-derived CDR1 and CDR2 are SGHTA and FQGNSA. The CDR3 nucleotides read TGTGCCAGCACCACGAGGGCAGGGGGCAGGGGCGAGCAGTACTTC. Translation: CASTTRAGGRGEQYF.

The chain links TRBV9 to TRBJ1-5; D is perhaps TRBD1 (5 bases). The germline V gene encodes CDR1 SGDLS and CDR2 YYNGEE. This CDR3 has 13 amino acids. V dropped 5 bases and J dropped 3 bases, with 9 bases sitting between them. CDR3 protein: CASSRGVNQPQHF. The DNA of the CDR3 is TGTGCCAGCAGTAGGGGTGTCAATCAGCCCCAGCATTTT.

The rearrangement joins TRBV19 to TRBJ1-5; a possible D gene is TRBD1 (6 bases). The CDR3 consists of 14 residues. V was clipped by 7 bases and J by 4 bases, with 14 bases between them. Germline lookup yields CDR1 LNHDA and CDR2 SQIVND (reference sequence). The CDR3 nucleotides are TGTGCCAGTAAGGGGGGGGCACGTAATCAGCCCCAGCATTTT. Amino acid sequence: CASKGGARNQPQHF.